A single sample gave rise to the 8 T cell receptor beta chains below, sequenced in a study of blood T cell repertoires in COVID-19. Assay used: immunoSEQ multiplex PCR; TCRdb lists only in-frame clones, some missing. Altogether roughly 140,000 clones are present, more than 65% being singletons, with the ten largest covering roughly a tenth. The sample was peripheral blood. All receptors come from a man in his sixties with active or convalescent COVID-19.

This clone was seen a few times. The chain uses TRBV19 and TRBJ2-1; 7 nucleotides agree with TRBD2. V lost 6 bases, J lost 0 bases, and 5 bases stayed unmatched. This CDR3 has 15 residues. Germline V gene lookup returns CDR1 LNHDA and CDR2 SQIVND (reference sequence). The CDR3 nucleotides read TGTGCCAGTAGAACAACGGGGGGCTCCTACAATGAGCAGTTCTTC. This gives the protein CASRTTGGSYNEQFF.

This rearrangement joins TRBV10-3 to TRBJ2-7, with 8 bases lining up with TRBD2. Germline CDR1 reads ENHRY; CDR2 reads SYGVKD. The junction had 5 bases not matched to a gene; V was cut back by 4 bases and J by 3 bases. CDR3 size: 14 residues. The CDR3 DNA reads as TGTGCCATCAGTGCGGGGGGGAGTCACTACGAGCAGTACTTC. Protein sequence: CAISAGGSHYEQYF.

The V gene is TRBV24-1, the J gene TRBJ2-3, with D unresolved. CDR3 size: 14 residues. CDR1 is KGHDR, CDR2 SFDVKD, per germline. V was clipped by 3 bases and J by 1 base, with 7 bases between them. CDR3 region: CATSDGRGTDTQYF. The CDR3 nucleotides are TGTGCCACCAGTGATGGGCGCGGCACAGATACGCAGTATTTT.

The rearrangement joins TRBV4-3 to TRBJ2-5; D remains ambiguous. The CDR3 length is 15 residues. V lost 0 bases, J lost 3 bases, and 11 bases lay in between. Germline V CDR1 and CDR2: LGHNA, YSLEER. CDR3 DNA: TGCGCCAGCAGCCAAGATTTCACAGACGAAGAGACCCAGTACTTC. Translating it yields CASSQDFTDEETQYF.

The chain carries TRBV7-2 and TRBJ1-6; D ambiguous. Germline V gives CDR1 SGHTA, CDR2 FQGNSA. This CDR3 contains 15 residues. V lost 1 base and J lost 9, with 13 bases in between. The CDR3 DNA is TGTGCCAGCAGCTTAGGTATGGGAGGGTTTTCACCCCTCCACTTT. Translating gives CASSLGMGGFSPLHF.

This chain joins TRBV7-6 and TRBJ1-1; 10 positions agree with TRBD1. CDR3 length: 15 residues. The germline V gene encodes CDR1 SGHVS and CDR2 FNYEAQ. V was pared by 8 bases and J by 1 base, with 7 bases of the junction left unmatched. CDR3 residues: CASGPRDRGNTEAFF. The CDR3 DNA follows: TGTGCCAGCGGCCCCCGGGACAGGGGGAACACTGAAGCTTTCTTT.

V and J are TRBV6-5 and TRBJ1-1, with D possibly matching TRBD1 (6 bases). This CDR3 contains 14 residues. V was shortened by 4 bases and J by 1 base, with 10 bases between the two germline ends. Germline CDR1 reads MNHEY; CDR2 reads SVGAGI. This CDR3 reads CASSLRGSNTEAFF. The CDR3 DNA reads TGTGCCAGCAGTTTGAGGGGGTCGAACACTGAAGCTTTCTTT.

The chain is built from TRBV4-3 and TRBJ2-6, with no clear D. Germline loops: CDR1 LGHNA, CDR2 YSLEER. This CDR3 has 17 amino acids. Trimming stripped 0 bases from V and 0 bases from J, with 9 bases between. The CDR3 DNA sequence: TGCGCCAGCAGCCAAGATTACCGGTACTCTGGGGCCAACGTCCTGACTTTC. Its protein product is CASSQDYRYSGANVLTF.